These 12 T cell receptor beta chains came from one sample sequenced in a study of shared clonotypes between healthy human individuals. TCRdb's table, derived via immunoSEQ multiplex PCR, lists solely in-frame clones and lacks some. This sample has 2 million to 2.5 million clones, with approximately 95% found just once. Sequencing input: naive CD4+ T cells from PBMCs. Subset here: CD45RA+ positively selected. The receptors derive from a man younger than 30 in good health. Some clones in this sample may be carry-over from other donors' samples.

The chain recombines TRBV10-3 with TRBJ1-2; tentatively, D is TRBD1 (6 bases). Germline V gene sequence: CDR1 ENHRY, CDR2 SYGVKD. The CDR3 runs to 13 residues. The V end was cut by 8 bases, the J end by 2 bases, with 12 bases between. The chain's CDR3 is CAIWGALNYGYTF. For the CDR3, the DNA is TGTGCCATCTGGGGGGCCCTCAACTATGGCTACACCTTC.

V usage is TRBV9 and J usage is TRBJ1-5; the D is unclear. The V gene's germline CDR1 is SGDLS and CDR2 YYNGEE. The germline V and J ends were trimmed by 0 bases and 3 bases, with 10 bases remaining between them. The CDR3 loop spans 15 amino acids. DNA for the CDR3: TGTGCCAGCAGCGTAGGGGGTGGGAACAATCAGCCCCAGCATTTT. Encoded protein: CASSVGGGNNQPQHF.

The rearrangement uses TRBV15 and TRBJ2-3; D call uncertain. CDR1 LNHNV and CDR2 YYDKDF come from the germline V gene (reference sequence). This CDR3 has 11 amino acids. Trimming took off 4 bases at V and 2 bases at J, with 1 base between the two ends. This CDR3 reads CATSNTDTQYF. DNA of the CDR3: TGTGCCACCAGCAACACAGATACGCAGTATTTT.

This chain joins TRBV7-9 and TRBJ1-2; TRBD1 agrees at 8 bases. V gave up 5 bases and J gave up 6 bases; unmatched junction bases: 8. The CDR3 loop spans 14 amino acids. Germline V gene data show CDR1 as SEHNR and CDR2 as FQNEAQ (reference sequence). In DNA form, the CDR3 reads TGTGCCAGCAGCCGGGGACAGGCGGCTAATGGCTACACCTTC. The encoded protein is CASSRGQAANGYTF.

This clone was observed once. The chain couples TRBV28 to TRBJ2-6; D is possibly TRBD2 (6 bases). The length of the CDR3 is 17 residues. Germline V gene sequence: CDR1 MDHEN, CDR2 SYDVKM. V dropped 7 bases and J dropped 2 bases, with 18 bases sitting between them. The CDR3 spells CASKLRRELPGANVLTF. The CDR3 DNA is TGTGCCAGCAAACTACGGAGGGAACTACCTGGGGCCAACGTCCTGACTTTC.

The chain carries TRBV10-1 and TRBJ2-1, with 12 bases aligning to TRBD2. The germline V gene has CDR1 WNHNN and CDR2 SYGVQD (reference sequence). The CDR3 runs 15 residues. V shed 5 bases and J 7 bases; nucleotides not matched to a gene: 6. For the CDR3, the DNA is TGCGCCAGCAGTCCGACTAGCGGGAGATCGAATGAGCAGTTCTTC. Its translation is CASSPTSGRSNEQFF.

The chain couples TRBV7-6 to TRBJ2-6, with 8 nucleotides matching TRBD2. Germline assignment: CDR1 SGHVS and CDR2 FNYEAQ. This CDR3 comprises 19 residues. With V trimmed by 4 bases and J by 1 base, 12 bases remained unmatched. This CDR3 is CASSSPLGGRRSGANVLTF. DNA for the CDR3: TGTGCCAGCAGCTCACCTCTCGGCGGGAGGAGGTCTGGGGCCAACGTCCTGACTTTC.

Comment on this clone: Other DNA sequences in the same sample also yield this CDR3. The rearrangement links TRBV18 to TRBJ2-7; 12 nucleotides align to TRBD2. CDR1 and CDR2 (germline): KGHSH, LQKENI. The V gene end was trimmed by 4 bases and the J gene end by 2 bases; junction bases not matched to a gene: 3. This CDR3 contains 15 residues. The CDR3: CASSLGLAGPYEQYF. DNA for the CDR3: TGTGCCAGCTCACTCGGACTAGCGGGGCCCTACGAGCAGTACTTC.

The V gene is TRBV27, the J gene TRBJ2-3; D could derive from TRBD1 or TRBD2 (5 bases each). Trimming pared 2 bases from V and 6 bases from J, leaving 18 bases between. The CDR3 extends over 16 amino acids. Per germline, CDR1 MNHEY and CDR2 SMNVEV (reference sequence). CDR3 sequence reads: CASSLRGPGSVDTQYF. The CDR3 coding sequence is TGTGCCAGCAGTTTACGGGGCCCGGGTTCCGTTGATACGCAGTATTTT.

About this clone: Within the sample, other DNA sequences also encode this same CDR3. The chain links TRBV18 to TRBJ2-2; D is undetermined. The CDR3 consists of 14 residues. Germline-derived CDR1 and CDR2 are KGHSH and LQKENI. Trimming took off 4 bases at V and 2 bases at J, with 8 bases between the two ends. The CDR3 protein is CASSRAANTGELFF. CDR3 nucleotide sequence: TGTGCCAGCTCACGGGCGGCAAACACCGGGGAGCTGTTTTTT.

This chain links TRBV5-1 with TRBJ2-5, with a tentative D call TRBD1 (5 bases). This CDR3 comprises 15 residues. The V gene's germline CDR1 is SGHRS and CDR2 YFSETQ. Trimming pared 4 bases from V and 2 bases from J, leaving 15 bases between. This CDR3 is CASSKPTANQETQYF. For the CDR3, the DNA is TGCGCCAGCAGCAAACCGACAGCCAATCAAGAGACCCAGTACTTC.

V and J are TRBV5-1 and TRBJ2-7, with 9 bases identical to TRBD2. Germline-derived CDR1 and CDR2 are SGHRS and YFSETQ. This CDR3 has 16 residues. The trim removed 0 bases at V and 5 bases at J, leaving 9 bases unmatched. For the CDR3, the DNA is TGCGCCAGCAGCTTGGGACTAGCGGACCCTGGGGACGAGCAGTACTTC. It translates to CASSLGLADPGDEQYF.